Detailed here is one TCR beta chain. Measured with immunoSEQ multiplex PCR; TCRdb has only the in-frame clones, and not every one. The profile covers tens of thousands of clones, with about 84% appearing a single time and over 0.4% taken by the ten largest. The data belong to a study of OX40 agonist ivuxolimab in advanced cancers. Germline V CDR1 and CDR2: MNHNY, SVGAGI (reference sequence). The CDR3 extends over 15 amino acids. V was pared by 0 bases and J by 8 bases, with 16 bases between. The receptor was derived from an adult with an advanced solid tumor such as melanoma, head and neck, liver or kidney cancer. This chain joins TRBV6-6 and TRBJ1-2; D unclear. The material was CD4+ or CD8+ T cells sorted from blood, obtained in a trial of the OX40 agonist ivuxolimab. CDR3 in amino acids: CASSYSTGNVGGYTF. The CDR3 DNA reads as TGTGCCAGCAGTTACTCGACCGGGAATGTCGGAGGCTACACCTTC.